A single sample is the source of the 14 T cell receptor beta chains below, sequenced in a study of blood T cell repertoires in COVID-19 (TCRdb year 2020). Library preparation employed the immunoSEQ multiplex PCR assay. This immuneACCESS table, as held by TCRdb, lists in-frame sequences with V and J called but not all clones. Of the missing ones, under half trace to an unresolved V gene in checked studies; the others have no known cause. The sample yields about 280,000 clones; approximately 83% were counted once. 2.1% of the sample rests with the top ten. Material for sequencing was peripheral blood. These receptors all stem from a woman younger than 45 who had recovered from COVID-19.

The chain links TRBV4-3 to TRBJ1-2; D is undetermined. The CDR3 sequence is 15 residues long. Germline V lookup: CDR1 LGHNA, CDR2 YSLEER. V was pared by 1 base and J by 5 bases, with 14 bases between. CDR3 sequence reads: CASSQVVGGPYGYTF. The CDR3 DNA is TGCGCCAGCAGCCAAGTGGTGGGAGGGCCATATGGCTACACCTTC.

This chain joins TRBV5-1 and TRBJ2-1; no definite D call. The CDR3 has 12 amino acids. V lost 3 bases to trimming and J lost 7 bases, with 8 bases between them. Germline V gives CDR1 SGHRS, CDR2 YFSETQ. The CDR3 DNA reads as TGCGCCAGCAGCTCCCCTCTGAATGAGCAGTTCTTC. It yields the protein CASSSPLNEQFF.

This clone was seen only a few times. The DNA for the CDR3 is TGCGCCAGCAGCCAAGTTCAGGGGGGTAGGCCCCAGCATTTT. This gives the protein CASSQVQGGRPQHF. The rearrangement uses TRBV4-1 and TRBJ1-5; 7 positions agree with TRBD1. Germline-derived CDR1 and CDR2 are MGHRA and YSYEKL. There are 14 residues in the CDR3. V was clipped by 1 base and J by 9 bases; unmatched bases: 6.

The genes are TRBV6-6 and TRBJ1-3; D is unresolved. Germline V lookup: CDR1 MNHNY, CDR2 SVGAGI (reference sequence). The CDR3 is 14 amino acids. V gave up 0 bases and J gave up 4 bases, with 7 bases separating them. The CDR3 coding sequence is TGTGCCAGCAGTTACTCGTCTGCGGGAAACACCATATATTTT. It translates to CASSYSSAGNTIYF.

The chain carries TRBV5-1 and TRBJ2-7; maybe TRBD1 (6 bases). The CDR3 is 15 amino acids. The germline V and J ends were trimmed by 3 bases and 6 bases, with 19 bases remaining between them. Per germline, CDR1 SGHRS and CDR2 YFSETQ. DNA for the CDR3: TGCGCCAGCAGCTCGTCCTGGACAGCGACCTCCGAGCAGTACTTC. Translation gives CASSSSWTATSEQYF.

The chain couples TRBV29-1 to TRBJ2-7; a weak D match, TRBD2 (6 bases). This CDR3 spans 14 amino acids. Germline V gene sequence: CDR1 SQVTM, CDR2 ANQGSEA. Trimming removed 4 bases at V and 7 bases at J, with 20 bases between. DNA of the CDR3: TGCAGCGTTGCCCACATGTCTTTTGGGAGGGAGCAGTACTTC. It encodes CSVAHMSFGREQYF.

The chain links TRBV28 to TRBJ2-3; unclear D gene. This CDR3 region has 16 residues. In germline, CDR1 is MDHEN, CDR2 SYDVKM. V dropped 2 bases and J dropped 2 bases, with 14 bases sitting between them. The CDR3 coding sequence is TGTGCCAGCAGTTTAGGGCTCGCAGCTCACACAGATACGCAGTATTTT. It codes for CASSLGLAAHTDTQYF.

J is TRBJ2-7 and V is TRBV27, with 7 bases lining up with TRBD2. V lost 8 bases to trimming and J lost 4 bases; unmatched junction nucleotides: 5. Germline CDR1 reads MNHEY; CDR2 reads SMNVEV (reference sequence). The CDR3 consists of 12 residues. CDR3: CASLSGDYEQYF. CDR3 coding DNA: TGTGCCAGCCTCAGCGGGGATTACGAGCAGTACTTC.

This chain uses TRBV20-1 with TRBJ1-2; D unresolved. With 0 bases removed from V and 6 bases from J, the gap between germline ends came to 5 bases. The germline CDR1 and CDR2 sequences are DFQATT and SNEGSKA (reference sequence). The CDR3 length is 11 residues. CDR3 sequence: CSARDPDGYTF. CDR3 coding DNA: TGCAGTGCTAGAGATCCGGATGGCTACACCTTC.

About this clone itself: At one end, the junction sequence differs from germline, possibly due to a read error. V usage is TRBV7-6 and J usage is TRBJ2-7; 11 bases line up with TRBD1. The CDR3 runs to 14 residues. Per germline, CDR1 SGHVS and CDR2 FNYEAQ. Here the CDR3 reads CASSVAGTGGEQYF. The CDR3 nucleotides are TGTGCCAGCAGCGTAGCCGGGACAGGGGGCGAGCAGTACTTC.

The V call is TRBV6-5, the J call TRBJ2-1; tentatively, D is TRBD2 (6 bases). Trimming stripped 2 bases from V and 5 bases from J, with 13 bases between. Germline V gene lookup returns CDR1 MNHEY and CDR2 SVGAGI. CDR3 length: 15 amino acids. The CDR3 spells CASSYEWGEDNEQFF. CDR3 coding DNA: TGTGCCAGCAGTTACGAGTGGGGGGAAGACAATGAGCAGTTCTTC.

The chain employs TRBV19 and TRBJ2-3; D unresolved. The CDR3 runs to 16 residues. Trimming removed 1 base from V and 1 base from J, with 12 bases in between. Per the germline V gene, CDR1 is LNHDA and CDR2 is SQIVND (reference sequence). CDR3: CASSIGPGGGTDTQYF. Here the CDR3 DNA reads TGTGCCAGTAGTATAGGCCCCGGCGGAGGCACAGATACGCAGTATTTT.

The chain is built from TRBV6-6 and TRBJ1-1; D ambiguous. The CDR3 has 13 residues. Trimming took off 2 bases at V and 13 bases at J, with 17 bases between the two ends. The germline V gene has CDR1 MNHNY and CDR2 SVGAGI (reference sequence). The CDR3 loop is CASSYEAKGVGFF. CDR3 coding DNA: TGTGCCAGCAGTTACGAGGCCAAGGGAGTTGGTTTCTTT.

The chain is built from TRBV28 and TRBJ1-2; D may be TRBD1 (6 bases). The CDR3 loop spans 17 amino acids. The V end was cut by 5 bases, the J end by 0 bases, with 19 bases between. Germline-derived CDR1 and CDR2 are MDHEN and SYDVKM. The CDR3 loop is CASSPSYRDPANYGYTF. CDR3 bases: TGTGCCAGCAGTCCCTCATACAGGGACCCTGCTAACTATGGCTACACCTTC.